A single T cell receptor beta chain is shown here with its context. V shed 5 bases and J shed 7 bases, with 10 bases lying between them. Germline loops: CDR1 SGHRS, CDR2 YFSETQ. This CDR3 contains 13 residues. The sample is drawn from a study of blood T cell repertoires in COVID-19. Study-level information: Material from acute and convalescent COVID-19 was sourced from the United States, Italy and Spain.

Produced via immunoSEQ multiplex PCR; TCRdb's table is partial and in-frame only. This table has 150,000 or so clones, over 75% appearing once. This receptor was taken from a man younger than 30 with COVID-19, enrolled during active disease. The chain couples TRBV5-1 to TRBJ1-6, with D perhaps matching TRBD1 (6 bases). The sequencing sample was made of peripheral blood. The CDR3 DNA reads TGCGCCAGCAGGCGGACAGAAAATTCACCCCTCCACTTT. It yields the protein CASRRTENSPLHF. The entire variable domain, with the rest obtained from reference TRBV5-1 and TRBJ1-6, is as follows: KAGVTQTPRYLIKTRGQQVTLSCSPISGHRSVSWYQQTPGQGLQFLFEYFSETQRNKGNFPGRFSGRQFSNSRSEMNVSTLELGDSALYLCASRRTENSPLHFGNGTRLTVT.